The next 13 T cell receptor beta chains were all read from a single sample in a study of cytomegalovirus exposure and HLA in healthy donors. Method: immunoSEQ multiplex PCR; TCRdb's copy keeps in-frame clones and lacks some. The profile shows 150,000 to 200,000 clones, around four fifths of them singletons. Sequencing used PBMCs. These receptors all stem from a man aged 18 to 30 in good health and CMV-seropositive.

The sample holds a few counts of this clone. The J gene is TRBJ2-1, the V gene TRBV12-5; TRBD2 matches at 13 bases. V gave up 9 bases and J gave up 2 bases; unmatched junction bases: 7. CDR3 length: 16 residues. The germline CDR1 and CDR2 sequences are LGHNT and FRNRAP. Here the CDR3 DNA reads TGTGCTAGCATTCCCGGGACTAGCGGGGCCTACAATGAGCAGTTCTTC. Residues: CASIPGTSGAYNEQFF.

The chain has TRBV5-6 and TRBJ2-1, with 9 bases matching TRBD1. This CDR3 region has 15 residues. Germline V CDR1 and CDR2: SGHDT, YYEEEE. Losses at the gene ends were 4 bases for V and 5 bases for J; bases not matched to a gene: 7. The DNA of the CDR3 is TGTGCCAGCAGCCCTCCGGGACAGGGACACAATGAGCAGTTCTTC. Residues: CASSPPGQGHNEQFF.

The chain uses TRBV7-2 and TRBJ2-5; D perhaps matches TRBD2 (6 bases). Trimming left V 5 bases short and J 0 bases short, with 10 bases between. CDR3 length equals 14 residues. Per the germline V gene, CDR1 is SGHTA and CDR2 is FQGNSA. The CDR3 loop reads CASSLSGNQETQYF. The DNA for the CDR3 is TGTGCCAGCAGCCTTAGCGGAAACCAAGAGACCCAGTACTTC.

The chain employs TRBV5-4 and TRBJ2-7; tentatively, D is TRBD2 (6 bases). CDR3 size: 14 residues. Trimming shortened V by 3 bases and J by 2 bases, and 12 bases separated the two germline ends. Germline V gene lookup returns CDR1 SGHNT and CDR2 YYREEE (reference sequence). This CDR3 is CASSWAAGTYEQYF. The DNA for the CDR3 is TGTGCCAGCAGCTGGGCAGCGGGCACCTACGAGCAGTACTTC.

This clone was observed a few times. At one end, the junction sequence differs from germline, possibly due to a read error. The chain carries TRBV7-9 and TRBJ1-2; D remains ambiguous. The V gene's germline CDR1 is SEHNR and CDR2 FQNEAQ (reference sequence). This CDR3 spans 11 amino acids. For the CDR3, the DNA is TGTGCCAGCAGCTTATCCCGGGTCCTATTCTTC. Its protein is CASSLSRVLFF.

V is TRBV5-4 and J is TRBJ2-7; 13 nucleotides align to TRBD2. The CDR3 loop spans 15 amino acids. V shed 4 bases and J 2 bases; nucleotides not matched to a gene: 3. Germline values: CDR1 SGHNT, CDR2 YYREEE (reference sequence). The CDR3 loop is CASSHGTSGTYEQYF. DNA of the CDR3: TGTGCCAGCAGCCATGGGACTAGCGGGACCTACGAGCAGTACTTC. Combining the CDR3 with reference TRBV5-4 and TRBJ2-7 gives the whole variable domain ETGVTQSPTHLIKTRGQQVTLRCSSQSGHNTVSWYQQALGQGPQFIFQYYREEENGRGNFPPRFSGLQFPNYSSELNVNALELDDSALYLCASSHGTSGTYEQYFGPGTRLTVT.

The chain combines TRBV5-5 with TRBJ2-7; 9 positions match TRBD2. The CDR3 is 14 residues long. V lost 2 bases to trimming and J lost 7 bases; unmatched junction nucleotides: 7. Germline values: CDR1 SGHKS, CDR2 YYEKEE (reference sequence). The CDR3 DNA sequence: TGTGCCAGCAGCTTTGCGGGAGGGCCCGATGAGCAGTACTTC. It yields the protein CASSFAGGPDEQYF. The whole variable domain, remainder taken from reference TRBV5-5 and TRBJ2-7, is DAGVTQSPTHLIKTRGQQVTLRCSPISGHKSVSWYQQVLGQGPQFIFQYYEKEERGRGNFPDRFSARQFPNYSSELNVNALLLGDSALYLCASSFAGGPDEQYFGPGTRLTVT.

The chain is built from TRBV7-2 and TRBJ2-1; possible D gene TRBD2, 7 bases. The CDR3 is made up of 16 amino acids. V was trimmed by 1 base and J by 1 base, leaving 11 bases between them. Germline V gives CDR1 SGHTA, CDR2 FQGNSA. The CDR3 DNA reads as TGTGCCAGCAGCTTAGTGGGGGGGCTGTCCTACAATGAGCAGTTCTTC. Protein product: CASSLVGGLSYNEQFF.

The rearrangement joins TRBV5-4 to TRBJ1-1; 7 nucleotides agree with TRBD1. The CDR3 covers 14 residues. Germline lookup yields CDR1 SGHNT and CDR2 YYREEE (reference sequence). The V gene end was trimmed by 5 bases and the J gene end by 2 bases; junction bases not matched to a gene: 6. CDR3 region: CASRTRQGNTEAFF. The CDR3 DNA sequence: TGTGCCAGCAGGACTCGACAGGGTAACACTGAAGCTTTCTTT.

This clone was picked up one time. This chain connects TRBV6-5 to TRBJ1-2, with D uncertain. CDR3 length: 13 amino acids. CDR1 MNHEY and CDR2 SVGAGI come from the germline V gene. Trimming cost V 4 bases and J 1 base, with 7 bases left between them. The CDR3 loop is CASSSEDNYGYTF. DNA for the CDR3: TGTGCCAGCAGTTCGGAGGATAACTATGGCTACACCTTC.

This clone was picked up one time. This chain connects TRBV27 to TRBJ2-3, with a tentative D call TRBD2 (5 bases). Per the germline V gene, CDR1 is MNHEY and CDR2 is SMNVEV (reference sequence). This CDR3 has 14 amino acids. The V end lost 10 bases, the J end lost 2 bases, and 16 bases lay between the germline ends. CDR3 in amino acids: CATRRLSYTDTQYF. CDR3 coding DNA: TGTGCCACCCGTCGACTATCCTACACAGATACGCAGTATTTT.

The chain carries TRBV30 and TRBJ1-1; 7 bases agree with TRBD1. V lost 0 bases and J lost 1; bases outside the gene matches: 5. CDR3 length: 15 amino acids. The germline V gene encodes CDR1 GTSNPN and CDR2 SVGIG (reference sequence). CDR3 loop: CAWSVPQGPNTEAFF. The CDR3 DNA follows: TGTGCCTGGAGTGTACCACAGGGGCCGAACACTGAAGCTTTCTTT.

This chain joins TRBV27 and TRBJ2-1; 9 bases agree with TRBD2. CDR3 length equals 14 residues. Losses at the gene ends were 3 bases for V and 5 bases for J; bases not matched to a gene: 2. The germline V gene encodes CDR1 MNHEY and CDR2 SMNVEV (reference sequence). In DNA form, the CDR3 reads TGTGCCAGCAGTTTGGGGACTAGCAACAATGAGCAGTTCTTC. Amino acid sequence: CASSLGTSNNEQFF.